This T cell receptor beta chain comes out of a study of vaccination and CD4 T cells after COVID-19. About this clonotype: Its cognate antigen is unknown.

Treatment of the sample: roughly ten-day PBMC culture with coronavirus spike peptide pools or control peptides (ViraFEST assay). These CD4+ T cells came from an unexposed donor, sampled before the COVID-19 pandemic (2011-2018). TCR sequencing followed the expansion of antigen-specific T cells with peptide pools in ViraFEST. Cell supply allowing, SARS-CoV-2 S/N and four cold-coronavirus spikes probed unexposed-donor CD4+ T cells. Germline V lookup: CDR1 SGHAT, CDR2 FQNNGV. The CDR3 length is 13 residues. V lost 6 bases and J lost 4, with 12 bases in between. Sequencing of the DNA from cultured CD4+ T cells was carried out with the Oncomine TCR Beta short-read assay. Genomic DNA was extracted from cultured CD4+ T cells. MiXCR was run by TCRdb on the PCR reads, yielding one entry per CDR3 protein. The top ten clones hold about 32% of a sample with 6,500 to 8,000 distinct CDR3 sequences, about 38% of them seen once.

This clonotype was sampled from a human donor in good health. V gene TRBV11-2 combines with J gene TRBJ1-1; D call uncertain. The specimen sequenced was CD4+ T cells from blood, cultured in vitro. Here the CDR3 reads CASRRFLGTEAFF. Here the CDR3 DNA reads TGTGCCAGCAGGAGGTTTTTGGGCACTGAAGCTTTCTTT.